The TCR beta chain under discussion was sequenced for a study of blood T cell repertoires in COVID-19 (dated by TCRdb to about 2020). At the level of the whole study: Samples covering the acute and convalescent phases of COVID-19 were provided by collaborators in the United States, Italy and Spain. The sample metadata nearly always contained a de-identified subject ID, COVID-19 status, age in years and sex. Deeply sampled blood TCRbeta repertoires from subjects exposed to, actively infected with, or recovered from COVID-19 were included in the dataset. The material from the prospective study consisted of cDNA or gDNA derived from T cells, B-cell-depleted T cells, or PBMCs. Samples came from the ongoing ImmuneRACE study (first 160 participants) plus 1,254 subjects from 6 global collaborators. Where available, HLA class I and class II types were obtained from metadata supplied by the sample provider rather than from assay-based typing. The repertoires were released in a freely available public database intended as a resource for research on the immune response to SARS-CoV-2.

A note on this clone: Its antigen is unknown. No quality values exist for individual bases; no much larger clone is one base distant.

TCRbeta CDR3 regions were amplified from genomic DNA using the immunoSEQ Assay, a bias-controlled multiplex PCR. On the authors' methods: The number of nucleated cells in each sample was estimated from the amplification of reference gene primers within the assay. To quantify the absolute abundance of each unique TCRbeta CDR3 rearrangement, sequence reads were collapsed and filtered. For each sample, productive Simpson clonality was calculated as the square root of Simpson's diversity index across productive rearrangements. The clones in this table, taken by TCRdb from immuneACCESS, are in-frame only. Not every clone is retained; where verified, under half of the shortfall comes from an unresolved V gene, and the cause of the rest is unknown. V and J calls and clone size come straight from that table; D and trimming were deduced from the DNA. The table for this sample lists approximately 93,000 clones; approximately 88% of them were counted only once. The leading ten clones occupy around 0.44% of the sample.

Whole blood was collected in K2EDTA tubes by collaborating institutions according to the institutions' own protocols. For TCRbeta analysis, collaborators shipped samples in one of three forms: frozen whole blood, isolated PBMCs, or DNA extracted from either of those sample types. V lost 0 bases and J lost 0 bases, and the count of bases not matched to a germline gene is 11. Based on the germline V gene, the CDR1 and CDR2 sequences are MGHRA and YSYEKL. The CDR3 runs 18 residues from the cysteine to the phenylalanine. CDR3 DNA only is kept here, 54 bases in frame from base 1. Overall study results and their limits: How much clinical and demographic metadata was included differed by source and by participant, and the metadata was provided uncurated.

The sample consisted of peripheral blood. The rearrangement joined TRBV4-1 to TRBJ2-7; TRBD1 aligns with 7 central bases. The TCR comes from a man in his sixties with acute or convalescent COVID-19. The CDR3 corresponds to CASSQDMRRGGASYEQYF. The sequenced DNA is TGCGCCAGCAGCCAAGATATGAGAAGAGGGGGCGCCTCCTACGAGCAGTACTTC.